This TCR beta chain is drawn from a study of CD8+ T cells in alopecia areata. Overall study context: Grafting placed skin from roughly 6-12-month-old C3H/HeJ donors with spontaneous alopecia onto roughly 6-10-week-old female C3H/HeJ mice.

Once RNA had been extracted, it was reverse transcribed into cDNA to act as the sequencing template. Data came from immunoSEQ multiplex PCR; TCRdb stores just in-frame clones and leaves some out. The data show 8,300 or so clones, none appearing only once, with about 20% held by the ten largest. Regarding the study as a whole: It was less clear whether patients shared TCRs than it was in mice, possibly because of HLA. Alopecia totalis/universalis scalp especially showed more expanded CD8+ clones than normal scalp. Alphabeta T cells residing in normal skin are also sequenced in scalp samples.

Cutaneous lymph node cells were pooled, and they were sorted using CD4, CD8alpha, NKG2D, NKG2ACE and other markers. By frequency in the sample, this clone is medium-sized. The antigen is unknown. Here the gene names and germline are mouse. The observed sequence ends 4 residues before the CDR3 terminus, with the missing tail filled in from the germline J gene. From germline, CDR1 is NSHNY and CDR2 SYGAGN. V lost 7 bases and J 0 bases, leaving 6 bases between the germline ends. This CDR3 region has 12 residues. The source is a C3H/HeJ mouse with alopecia areata. This line is of MHC haplotype H2-k. Sequenced material: CD8+ T cells sorted from a lymph node. V and J are TRBV13-1 and TRBJ2-4; D perhaps matches TRBD1 (6 bases). CDR3 bases read: TGTGCCAGCCAGGGGAGTCAAAAC. Protein sequence: CASQGSQN. The entire CDR3 is CASQGSQNTLYF.